These T cell receptor beta chains were read from a single sample in a study of blood T cell repertoires in COVID-19. Clones were read by immunoSEQ multiplex PCR, and TCRdb kept only the in-frame ones, dropping some. The sample lists 70,000 or so clones; around 87% were seen once. The sample taken for sequencing was peripheral blood. The receptors here all came from a man aged 65 to 79 with active COVID-19. The CDR3 runs from the conserved cysteine through the conserved F or W. D genes are given only for firm matches. The size of a clone is reported for some rows only, either as once, few or many, or as a class for expanded clones.

cdr3_length | j_call | v_call | d_call | clone_size | cdr3_aa | cdr3_nt
13 | TRBJ2-7 | TRBV5-6 | - | - | CASSLGQGPEQYF | TGTGCCAGCAGCTTGGGGCAGGGGCCCGAGCAGTACTTC
16 | TRBJ2-5 | TRBV15 | - | - | CATRSDRAGRRETQYF | TGTGCCACCAGGAGCGACAGGGCGGGGCGCCGAGAGACCCAGTACTTC
14 | TRBJ2-7 | TRBV19 | TRBD2 | once | CASSSRLAGGAQYF | TGTGCCAGTAGTAGTCGGCTAGCGGGAGGCGCGCAGTACTTC
16 | TRBJ2-1 | TRBV10-3 | TRBD2 | - | CAIRPTSGRADGEQFF | TGTGCCATCAGGCCAACTAGCGGGAGGGCCGACGGTGAGCAGTTCTTC
16 | TRBJ1-5 | TRBV24-1 | TRBD1 | - | CATSDTTGAGNQPQHF | TGTGCCACCAGTGACACGACAGGGGCGGGCAATCAGCCCCAGCATTTT
15 | TRBJ2-1 | TRBV7-3 | TRBD1 | - | CASSPRDRGPGEQFF | TGTGCCAGCAGCCCCCGGGACAGGGGGCCAGGTGAGCAGTTCTTC
15 | TRBJ2-3 | TRBV30 | TRBD1 | - | CAWEWAGQGATTQYF | TGTGCCTGGGAATGGGCGGGACAGGGGGCGACAACGCAGTATTTT
19 | TRBJ2-2 | TRBV7-8 | - | - | CASSLEGASGALSTGELFF | TGTGCCAGCAGCTTAGAGGGGGCTTCGGGAGCCCTTAGTACCGGGGAGCTGTTTTTT
14 | TRBJ1-5 | TRBV25-1 | - | - | CASSEWESNQPQHF | TGTGCCAGCAGTGAATGGGAGAGCAATCAGCCCCAGCATTTT
17 | TRBJ1-2 | TRBV18 | - | - | CASSALPGSPANYGYTF | TGTGCCAGCTCCGCGCTACCGGGATCACCAGCTAACTATGGCTACACCTTC
17 | TRBJ2-1 | TRBV4-1 | TRBD2 | few | CASSRVGGSRSYNEQFF | TGCGCCAGCAGCCGCGTGGGCGGGAGCCGCTCCTACAATGAGCAGTTCTTC
16 | TRBJ1-5 | TRBV5-6 | - | - | CASPGCSTGPNQPQHF | TGTGCCAGCCCCGGGTGTTCGACAGGCCCCAATCAGCCCCAGCATTTT
16 | TRBJ2-5 | TRBV4-1 | - | once | CASSQDLGGLRETQYF | TGCGCCAGCAGCCAAGATCTTGGTGGCCTCAGGGAGACCCAGTACTTC
12 | TRBJ1-6 | TRBV14 | - | - | CASSQGASPLHF | TGTGCCAGCAGCCAAGGGGCCTCACCCCTCCACTTT
18 | TRBJ2-1 | TRBV5-1 | TRBD2 | - | CASSLARRGGWTYNEQFF | TGCGCCAGCAGCTTGGCCCGCCGCGGGGGATGGACCTACAATGAGCAGTTCTTC
15 | TRBJ2-2 | TRBV7-9 | - | - | CASSRTSRNTGELFF | TGTGCCAGCAGCCGCACGAGTCGGAACACCGGGGAGCTGTTTTTT
15 | TRBJ2-2 | TRBV19 | - | many | CASSNNRRDTGELFF | TGTGCCAGTAGCAACAACAGGAGGGACACCGGGGAGCTGTTTTTT
15 | TRBJ2-3 | TRBV6-6 | TRBD2 | - | CASSPAGASTDTQYF | TGTGCCAGCAGCCCAGCGGGAGCTAGCACAGATACGCAGTATTTT
15 | TRBJ2-2 | TRBV4-2 | TRBD2 | - | CASRTRGLAPGELFF | TGTGCCAGCAGAACGAGGGGACTAGCCCCCGGGGAGCTGTTTTTT
15 | TRBJ2-7 | TRBV5-1 | TRBD1 | once | CASSLARTGSYEQYF | TGCGCCAGCAGCTTGGCCCGGACAGGGTCCTACGAGCAGTACTTC
13 | TRBJ2-3 | TRBV7-9 | TRBD1 | - | CARQTGVTDTQYF | TGTGCCCGCCAGACAGGGGTCACAGATACGCAGTATTTT
17 | TRBJ2-6 | TRBV4-2 | - | - | CASSQEGAGAGANVLTF | TGTGCCAGCAGCCAAGAGGGGGCCGGGGCTGGGGCCAACGTCCTGACTTTC
12 | TRBJ2-7 | TRBV6-5 | - | - | CASSQGHSEQYF | TGTGCCAGCAGCCAGGGACATAGCGAGCAGTACTTC
15 | TRBJ2-7 | TRBV30 | TRBD1 | - | CAWRRGQGYAYEQYF | TGTGCCTGGAGAAGGGGACAGGGGTATGCGTACGAGCAGTACTTC
15 | TRBJ1-3 | TRBV6-6 | - | - | CASSYSRVEGNTIYF | TGTGCCAGCAGTTACTCCCGGGTGGAAGGAAACACCATATATTTT
16 | TRBJ2-3 | TRBV30 | TRBD1 | - | CAWSVGGQGPLDTQYF | TGTGCCTGGAGTGTAGGCGGACAGGGCCCCTTGGATACGCAGTATTTT
14 | TRBJ2-3 | TRBV7-2 | - | - | CASSLSPHTDTQYF | TGTGCCAGCAGCTTGAGCCCTCACACAGATACGCAGTATTTT
13 | TRBJ1-3 | TRBV12-3/TRBV12-4 | - | - | CASMVGSGNTIYF | TGTGCCAGCATGGTCGGCTCTGGAAACACCATATATTTT
13 | TRBJ1-2 | TRBV11-2 | - | - | CASSPTAASGYTF | TGTGCCAGCAGCCCAACGGCCGCTAGTGGCTACACCTTC
14 | TRBJ2-7 | TRBV6-5 | - | - | CASSPTPVGGREYF | TGTGCCAGCAGTCCCACCCCCGTGGGCGGCAGGGAGTACTTC
15 | TRBJ2-1 | TRBV19 | - | - | CASTPTQGLDNEQFF | TGTGCCAGTACCCCGACACAGGGATTGGACAATGAGCAGTTCTTC
14 | TRBJ2-1 | TRBV11-3 | TRBD1 | - | CASSPWTGYNEQFF | TGTGCCAGCAGCCCGTGGACAGGGTACAATGAGCAGTTCTTC
13 | TRBJ2-1 | TRBV7-3 | - | - | CASSLRPTGEQFF | TGTGCCAGCAGCTTAAGGCCCACAGGAGAGCAGTTCTTC
13 | TRBJ1-2 | TRBV6-5 | TRBD1 | - | CARPTGGPYGYTF | TGTGCCAGACCGACAGGGGGCCCCTATGGCTACACCTTC
16 | TRBJ1-3 | TRBV7-2 | TRBD1 | once | CASSPDRELPGNTIYF | TGTGCCAGCAGCCCCGACAGGGAGCTCCCCGGAAACACCATATATTTT
17 | TRBJ1-6 | TRBV7-2 | - | - | CASSPRGGSSYNSPLHF | TGTGCCAGCAGCCCCCGGGGGGGGAGCTCCTATAATTCACCCCTCCACTTT
15 | TRBJ2-1 | TRBV9 | - | - | CASSGTQGASGRKFF | TGTGCCAGCAGCGGGACACAGGGAGCTAGCGGAAGAAAGTTCTTC
16 | TRBJ2-5 | TRBV7-2 | - | few | CASSLTGRRGQETQYF | TGTGCCAGCAGCTTAACCGGCAGGAGGGGCCAAGAGACCCAGTACTTC
18 | TRBJ2-1 | TRBV19 | TRBD2 | - | CASSPGLAGGGAYNEQFF | TGTGCCAGTAGCCCGGGACTAGCGGGAGGGGGGGCCTACAATGAGCAGTTCTTC
13 | TRBJ2-7 | TRBV12-3/TRBV12-4 | - | - | CASSLLPGREQYF | TGTGCCAGCAGTTTGTTGCCCGGGAGAGAGCAGTACTTC
14 | TRBJ2-2 | TRBV20-1 | - | - | CSASRATNTGELFF | TGCAGTGCTAGTAGAGCCACGAACACCGGGGAGCTGTTTTTT